A selection of T cell receptor beta chains follows, all from one sample in a study of spatial heterogeneity in lung cancer. TCRdb ran MiXCR on the 5' RACE reads and lists one entry per CDR3 protein. This sample carries 100,000 to 110,000 distinct CDR3 sequences, roughly 4.5% of them seen once, and the ten largest clones take around 20%. The sequencing here drew on lung tumor tissue, taken at surgery. Receptor source: a male donor with early-stage non-small cell lung cancer. Both conserved end residues are part of each CDR3. D genes are given only for firm matches. Where a row states a size, it is once, few, many or the class of an expanded clone; other rows omit it.

>TRBJ1-5|NA|TRBV6-1|many|14
TGTGCCAGCAGCCCATCTGGGGGCAATCAGCCCCAGCATTTT
CASSPSGGNQPQHF
>TRBJ2-2|NA|TRBV29-1|many|14
TGCAGCGTTGAAGATCAGCAGGTCACCGGGGAGCTGTTTTTT
CSVEDQQVTGELFF
>TRBJ2-3|NA|TRBV5-1|few|12
TGCGCCAGCAGCTATGGGTTCGATACGCAGTATTTT
CASSYGFDTQYF
>TRBJ1-2|TRBD1|TRBV4-1|many|16
TGCGCCAGCAGCCAAGGAGGGGACAGGGCGATCTATGGCTACACCTTC
CASSQGGDRAIYGYTF
>TRBJ2-7|NA|TRBV5-1|many|16
TGCGCCAGCAGCTTCTCCCCCCCCGGGCTGGGCTACGAGCAGTACTTC
CASSFSPPGLGYEQYF
>TRBJ2-5|TRBD2|TRBV5-1|NA|15
TGCGCCAGCAGCTTGGCGACTAGCGGAGAAGAGACCCAGTACTTC
CASSLATSGEETQYF
>TRBJ2-5|NA|TRBV3-1|NA|14
TGTGCCAGCAGCCAAATACCCGAACAAGAGACCCAGTACTTC
CASSQIPEQETQYF
>TRBJ1-3|NA|TRBV20-1|many|13
TGCAGTGCTAGAGATCCCCTTGGAAACACCATATATTTT
CSARDPLGNTIYF
>TRBJ2-1|TRBD2|TRBV27|many|18
TGTGCCAGCAGTTTTTCTAATGGGCCTAGCGGGAGGGTAAGTGAGCAGTTCTTC
CASSFSNGPSGRVSEQFF
>TRBJ1-5|NA|TRBV4-1|many|15
TGCGCCAGCAGCCAAGATAGGCGGTCCAATCAGCCCCAGCATTTT
CASSQDRRSNQPQHF
>TRBJ2-2|NA|TRBV29-1|few|13
TGCAGCGCCCAACAGGAGTTCACCGGGGAGCTGTTTTTT
CSAQQEFTGELFF
>TRBJ2-1|NA|TRBV24-1|few|13
TGTGCCACCAGTGGGGAAGGGTACAATGAGCAGTTCTTC
CATSGEGYNEQFF
>TRBJ2-3|NA|TRBV20-1|many|11
TGCAGTGCTAGCTTCTTGAATACGCAGTATTTT
CSASFLNTQYF
>TRBJ1-6|NA|TRBV11-2|many|14
TGTGCCAGCAGCTTAGCACCCGGGGGCAAACCCCTCCACTTT
CASSLAPGGKPLHF
>TRBJ1-2|NA|TRBV27|many|13
TGTGCCAGCAGTTTGAGACAATCCTATGGCTACACCTTC
CASSLRQSYGYTF
>TRBJ2-1|TRBD2|TRBV11-1|many|16
TGTGCCAGCAGGGGAGGGCCGGGACTAGCATACAATGAGCAGTTCTTC
CASRGGPGLAYNEQFF
>TRBJ1-1|NA|TRBV5-1|many|14
TGCGCCAGCAGCCTGGACAGCAGGAACACTGAAGCTTTCTTT
CASSLDSRNTEAFF
>TRBJ1-5|NA|TRBV3-1|many|13
TGTGCCAGCAGCGGGAGGCCGGGACAGCCCCAGCATTTT
CASSGRPGQPQHF
>TRBJ1-4|NA|TRBV4-1|many|16
TGCGCCAGCAGCCAAGATGAACAGGGAACTAATGAAAAACTGTTTTTT
CASSQDEQGTNEKLFF
>TRBJ1-1|TRBD1|TRBV5-1|many|16
TGCGCCAGCAGCTTAGGGGACCGACAGGGTGACACTGAAGCTTTCTTT
CASSLGDRQGDTEAFF
>TRBJ2-3|NA|TRBV29-1|many|13
TGCAGCGTTGGTATTTCGAGCACAGATACGCAGTATTTT
CSVGISSTDTQYF
>TRBJ1-5|TRBD1|TRBV6-6|NA|17
TGTGCCAGCAGTCGGTCGCAAACAGGGGTGTCCAATCAGCCCCAGCATTTT
CASSRSQTGVSNQPQHF
>TRBJ2-7|NA|TRBV28|NA|13
TGTGCCAGCAGTTTCGGGTGGGACTACGAGCAGTACTTC
CASSFGWDYEQYF
>TRBJ1-6|NA|TRBV20-1|many|14
TGCAGTGCTTACGGGGGGGGACCGAGGTCACCCCTCCACTTT
CSAYGGGPRSPLHF
>TRBJ2-1|NA|TRBV28|many|14
TGTGCCAGCAGTTTGATGGGCTGGGGGAATGAGCAGTTCTTC
CASSLMGWGNEQFF
>TRBJ2-1|NA|TRBV3-1|few|15
TGTGCCAGCAGCCAAGGGAGGGGCTCCTACAATGAGCAGTTCTTC
CASSQGRGSYNEQFF
>TRBJ2-3|TRBD2|TRBV6-6|few|18
TGTGCCAGCAGTTACTCGTATATGGCTAGCGGTAGCACAGATACGCAGTATTTT
CASSYSYMASGSTDTQYF
>TRBJ2-3|NA|TRBV12-3/TRBV12-4|many|14
TGTGCCAGCACCGCCCGGGTCGGCACAGATACGCAGTATTTT
CASTARVGTDTQYF
>TRBJ2-2|NA|TRBV9|many|20
TGTGCCAGCAGCCCTAAATACTATACCGCCGCGGGCCTTAACACCGGGGAGCTGTTTTTT
CASSPKYYTAAGLNTGELFF
>TRBJ2-1|NA|TRBV29-1|many|17
TGCAGCGTTGAATTGTACAGGGATCTCCCCACCTACAATGAGCAGTTCTTC
CSVELYRDLPTYNEQFF
>TRBJ2-1|NA|TRBV30|many|15
TGTGCCGCACCCAAGGGGGGTGTGACCTACAATGAGCAGTTCTTC
CAAPKGGVTYNEQFF
>TRBJ1-5|NA|TRBV7-9|many|12
TGTGCCAGCAGCTTGTGGGGTCAGCCCCAGCATTTT
CASSLWGQPQHF
>TRBJ2-3|TRBD2|TRBV29-1|many|15
TGCAGCGTGACAAGATCTAGCGGGTCTACAGATACGCAGTATTTT
CSVTRSSGSTDTQYF
>TRBJ1-2|NA|TRBV7-9|many|14
TGTGCCAGCAGCTTAGCCGGACACACTGAGGGCTACACCTTC
CASSLAGHTEGYTF
>TRBJ1-1|NA|TRBV19|NA|14
TGTGCCAGTAGTATTCAGAGGGGCGACACTGAAGCTTTCTTT
CASSIQRGDTEAFF
>TRBJ1-1|NA|TRBV5-5|many|17
TGTGCCAGCAGCCACCTTCGGCCTATGGGGTTGAACACTGAAGCTTTCTTT
CASSHLRPMGLNTEAFF
>TRBJ2-7|NA|TRBV7-2|NA|15
TGTGCCAGCAGCTTAGGGCTAGGAAGGTCCTACGAGCAGTACTTC
CASSLGLGRSYEQYF
>TRBJ1-5|NA|TRBV4-1|many|15
TGCGCCAGCAGCCAAGATGCCCAGGGGAATCAGCCCCAGCATTTT
CASSQDAQGNQPQHF